Listed here is a single TCR beta chain. The data stem from a study of blood T cells in healthy people across ages. For the second PCR, which ran for about 7 to 11 cycles, a sample-barcoded 5' primer and a J-beta primer mix were used. One entry per CDR3 protein, called by TCRdb with MiXCR from the 5' RACE reads. The repertoire holds approximately 800,000 distinct CDR3 sequences, with about 34% as singletons. Per the germline V gene, CDR1 is SGHRS and CDR2 is YFSETQ. The CDR3 has 14 amino acids. J was trimmed by 12 bases and V by 3 bases; bases with no gene match: 9. Sequenced sample: blood. This TCR was recovered from a man aged 18 to 35 in good health. This rearrangement joins TRBV5-1 to TRBJ1-6; the match to TRBD1 covers 7 bases. The CDR3: CASSWDSLDLPLHF. CDR3 sequence (DNA): TGCGCCAGCAGCTGGGACAGTTTAGATTTACCCCTCCACTTT.